This TCR beta chain was sequenced for a study of CD8 T cells in ankylosing spondylitis. This clonotype was recorded a few times. The target antigen is unknown. MiXCR, applied by TCRdb to the 5' RACE reads, yields one record per CDR3 protein. The data hold fewer than 400,000 distinct CDR3 sequences, with 8% observed a single time. CDR3 length: 17 residues. In germline, CDR1 is SGHDN, CDR2 FVKESK. Trimming left V 0 bases short and J 5 bases short, with 19 bases between. Study-wide findings and caveats: Matched ankylosing spondylitis synovial fluid reportedly showed significant enrichment of disease-linked clones. A motif of fewer than ten highly homologous TCR beta variants was seen as apparently characteristic of ankylosing spondylitis blood.

Source material: blood, either unsorted or a sorted T cell fraction (not recorded which). The receptor was isolated from a male donor with ankylosing spondylitis. The genes are TRBV14 and TRBJ2-5; no firm D call. CDR3 in DNA: TGTGCCAGCAGCCAAGATCTGGTGGGAACACCCCCCGAGACCCAGTACTTC. Protein: CASSQDLVGTPPETQYF.